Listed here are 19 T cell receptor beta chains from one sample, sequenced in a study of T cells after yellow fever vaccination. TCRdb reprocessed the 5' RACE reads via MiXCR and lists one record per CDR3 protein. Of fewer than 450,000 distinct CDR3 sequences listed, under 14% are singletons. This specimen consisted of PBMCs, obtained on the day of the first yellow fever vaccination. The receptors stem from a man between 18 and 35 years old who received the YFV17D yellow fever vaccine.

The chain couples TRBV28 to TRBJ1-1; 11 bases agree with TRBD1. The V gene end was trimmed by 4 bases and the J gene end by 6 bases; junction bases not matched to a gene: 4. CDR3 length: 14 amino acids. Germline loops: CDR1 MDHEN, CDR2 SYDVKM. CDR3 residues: CASSSGQGVSEAFF. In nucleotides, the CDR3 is TGTGCCAGCAGTTCGGGACAGGGGGTTTCTGAAGCTTTCTTT.

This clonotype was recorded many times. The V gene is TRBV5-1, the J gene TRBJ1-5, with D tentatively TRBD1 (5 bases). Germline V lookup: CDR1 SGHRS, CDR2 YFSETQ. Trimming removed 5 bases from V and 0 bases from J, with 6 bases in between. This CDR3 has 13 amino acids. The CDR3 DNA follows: TGCGCCAGCAGGGGGGATAGCAATCAGCCCCAGCATTTT. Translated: CASRGDSNQPQHF.

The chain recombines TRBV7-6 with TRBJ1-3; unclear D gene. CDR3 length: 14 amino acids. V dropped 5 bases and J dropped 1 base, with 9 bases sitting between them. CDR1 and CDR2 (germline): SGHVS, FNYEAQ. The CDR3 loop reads CASSTIASGNTIYF. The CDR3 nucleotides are TGTGCCAGCAGCACGATTGCTTCTGGAAACACCATATATTTT.

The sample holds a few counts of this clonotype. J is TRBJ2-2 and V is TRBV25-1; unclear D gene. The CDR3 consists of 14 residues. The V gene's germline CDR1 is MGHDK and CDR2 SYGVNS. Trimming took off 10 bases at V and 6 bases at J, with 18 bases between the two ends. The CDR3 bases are TGTGCCACCGACGACCGGCGCACACCCGGGGAGCTGTTTTTT. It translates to CATDDRRTPGELFF.

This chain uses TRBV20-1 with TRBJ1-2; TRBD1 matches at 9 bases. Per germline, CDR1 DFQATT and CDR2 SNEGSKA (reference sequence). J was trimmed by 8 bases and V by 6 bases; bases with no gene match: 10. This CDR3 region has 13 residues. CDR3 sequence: CSANPGQGGGYTF. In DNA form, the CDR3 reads TGCAGTGCCAACCCGGGACAGGGAGGCGGCTACACCTTC.

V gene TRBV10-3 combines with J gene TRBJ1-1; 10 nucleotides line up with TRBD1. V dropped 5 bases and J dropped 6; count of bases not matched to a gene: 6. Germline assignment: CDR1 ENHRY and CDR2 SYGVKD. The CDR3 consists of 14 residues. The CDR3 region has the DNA TGTGCCATCAGTCAGACAGGGGGCTCGGCTGAAGCTTTCTTT. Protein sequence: CAISQTGGSAEAFF.

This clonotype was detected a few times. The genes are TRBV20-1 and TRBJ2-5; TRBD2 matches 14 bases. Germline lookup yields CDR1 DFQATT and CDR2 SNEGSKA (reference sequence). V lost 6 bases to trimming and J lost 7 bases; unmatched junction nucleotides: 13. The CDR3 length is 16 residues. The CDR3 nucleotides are TGCAGTGCGCCAATCGGGACTAGCGGGGGCTTAGGGACCCAGTACTTC. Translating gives CSAPIGTSGGLGTQYF.

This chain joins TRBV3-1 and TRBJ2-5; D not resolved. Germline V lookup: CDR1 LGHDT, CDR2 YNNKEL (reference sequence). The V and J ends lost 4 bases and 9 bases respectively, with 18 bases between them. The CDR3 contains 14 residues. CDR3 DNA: TGTGCCAGCAGCCCCGGCAGGTCCCTAGTGGCCCAGTACTTC. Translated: CASSPGRSLVAQYF.

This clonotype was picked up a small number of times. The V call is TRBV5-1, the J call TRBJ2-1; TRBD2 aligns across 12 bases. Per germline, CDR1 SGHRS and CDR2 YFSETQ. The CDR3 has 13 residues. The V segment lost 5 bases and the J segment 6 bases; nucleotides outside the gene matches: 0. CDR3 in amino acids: CASRTSGGNEQFF. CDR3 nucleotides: TGCGCCAGCAGGACTAGCGGGGGCAATGAGCAGTTCTTC.

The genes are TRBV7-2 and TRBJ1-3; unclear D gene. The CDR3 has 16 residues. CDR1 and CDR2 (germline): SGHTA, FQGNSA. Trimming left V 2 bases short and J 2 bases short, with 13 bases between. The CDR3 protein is CASSLLGGMTGNTIYF. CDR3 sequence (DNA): TGTGCCAGCAGCTTATTAGGAGGGATGACTGGAAACACCATATATTTT. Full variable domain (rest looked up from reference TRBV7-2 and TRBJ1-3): GAGVSQSPSNKVTEKGKDVELRCDPISGHTALYWYRQSLGQGLEFLIYFQGNSAPDKSGLPSDRFSAERTGGSVSTLTIQRTQQEDSAVYLCASSLLGGMTGNTIYFGEGSWLTVV.

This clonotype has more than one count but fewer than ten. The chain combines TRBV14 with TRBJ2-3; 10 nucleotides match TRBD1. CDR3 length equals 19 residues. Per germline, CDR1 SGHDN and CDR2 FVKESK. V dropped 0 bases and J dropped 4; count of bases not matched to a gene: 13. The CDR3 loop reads CASSQDAWTGGIIADTQYF. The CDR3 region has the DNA TGTGCCAGCAGCCAAGATGCCTGGACAGGGGGTATTATAGCAGATACGCAGTATTTT.

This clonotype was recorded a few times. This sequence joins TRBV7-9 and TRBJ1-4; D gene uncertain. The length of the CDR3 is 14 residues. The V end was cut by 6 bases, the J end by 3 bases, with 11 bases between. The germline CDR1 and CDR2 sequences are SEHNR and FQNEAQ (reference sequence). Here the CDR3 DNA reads TGTGCCAGCAGTTTCGGACCTGCTAATGAAAAACTGTTTTTT. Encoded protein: CASSFGPANEKLFF.

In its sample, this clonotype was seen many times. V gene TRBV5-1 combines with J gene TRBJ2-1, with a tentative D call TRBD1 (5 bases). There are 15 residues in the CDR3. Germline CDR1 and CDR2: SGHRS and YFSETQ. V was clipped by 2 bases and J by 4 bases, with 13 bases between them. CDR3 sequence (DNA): TGCGCCAGCAGCTTATTGCAGGGCCTATACAATGAGCAGTTCTTC. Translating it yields CASSLLQGLYNEQFF.

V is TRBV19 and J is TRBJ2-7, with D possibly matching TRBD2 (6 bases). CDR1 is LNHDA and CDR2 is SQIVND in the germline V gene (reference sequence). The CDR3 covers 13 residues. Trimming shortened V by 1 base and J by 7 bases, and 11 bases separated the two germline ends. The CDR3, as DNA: TGTGCCAGTAGTATAGCGGAGGGGCGGGAGCAGTACTTC. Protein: CASSIAEGREQYF.

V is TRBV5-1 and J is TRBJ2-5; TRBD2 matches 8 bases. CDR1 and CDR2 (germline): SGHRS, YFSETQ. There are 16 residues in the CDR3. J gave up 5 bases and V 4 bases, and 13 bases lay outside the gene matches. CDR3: CASSPSGEVAGETQYF. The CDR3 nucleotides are TGCGCCAGCAGCCCGTCTGGTGAGGTAGCGGGGGAGACCCAGTACTTC.

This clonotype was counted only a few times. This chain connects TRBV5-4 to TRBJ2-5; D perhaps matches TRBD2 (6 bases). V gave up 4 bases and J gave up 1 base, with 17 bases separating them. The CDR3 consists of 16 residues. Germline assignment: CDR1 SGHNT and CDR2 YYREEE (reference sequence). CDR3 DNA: TGTGCCAGCAGCCCCACTACGGGACTTCCCCAAGAGACCCAGTACTTC. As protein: CASSPTTGLPQETQYF.

This CDR3 reads CASSPDGSWETQYF. The CDR3 DNA follows: TGTGCCAGCAGCCCGGACGGAAGTTGGGAGACCCAGTACTTC. The chain combines TRBV7-3 with TRBJ2-5; no clear D. The CDR3 runs to 14 residues. V gave up 5 bases and J gave up 5 bases, with 15 bases separating them. Per the germline V gene, CDR1 is SGHTA and CDR2 is FQGTGA.

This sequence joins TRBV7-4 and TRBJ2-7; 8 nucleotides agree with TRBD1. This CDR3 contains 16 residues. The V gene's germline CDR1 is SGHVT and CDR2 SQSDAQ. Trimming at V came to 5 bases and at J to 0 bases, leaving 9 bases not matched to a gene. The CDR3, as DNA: TGTGCCAGCAGCCATAAAGACAGGGGTCTCTCCTACGAGCAGTACTTC. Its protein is CASSHKDRGLSYEQYF. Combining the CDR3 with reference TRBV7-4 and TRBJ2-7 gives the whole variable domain GAGVSQSPRYKVAKRGRDVALRCDSISGHVTLYWYRQTLGQGSEVLTYSQSDAQRDKSGRPSGRFSAERPERSVSTLKIQRTEQGDSAVYLCASSHKDRGLSYEQYFGPGTRLTVT.

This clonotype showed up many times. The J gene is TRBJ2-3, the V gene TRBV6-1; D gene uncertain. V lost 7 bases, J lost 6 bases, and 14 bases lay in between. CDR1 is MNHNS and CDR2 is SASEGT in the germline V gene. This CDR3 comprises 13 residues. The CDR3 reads CASTTQVGDTQYF. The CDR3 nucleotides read TGTGCCAGCACCACCCAGGTGGGGGATACGCAGTATTTT.